The rows below give T cell receptor beta chains drawn from one sample of a study of technical replicates of blood from a few donors. Produced via immunoSEQ multiplex PCR; TCRdb's table is partial and in-frame only. The table has about 15,000 clones, roughly 91% seen once. The sequenced sample consisted of PBMCs. The receptor set was obtained from a human donor in good health. Each CDR3 is given with its conserved first and last residue. The order of the fields is J gene, D gene, clone size, V gene, CDR3 DNA, CDR3 protein. A D gene is named only where the DNA matches it firmly. Rows give clone size only sometimes, using once, few, many, or a class for an expanded clone.

>TRBJ1-3|.|.|TRBV6-5
TGTGCCAGCAGTTACGATTCACAGCCCTCTGGAAACACCATATATTTT
CASSYDSQPSGNTIYF
>TRBJ1-3|.|.|TRBV7-9
TGTGCCAGCAGCTTAGGGGCGACGGACTCTGGAAACACCATATATTTT
CASSLGATDSGNTIYF
>TRBJ2-1|TRBD2|.|TRBV5-5
TGTGCCAGCAGCCCTAGCGGGAGGGTCACCTACAATGAGCAGTTCTTC
CASSPSGRVTYNEQFF
>TRBJ2-7|.|.|TRBV5-1
TGCGCCAGCAGCCCCACTTGGGCCCCATCCTACGAGCAGTACTTC
CASSPTWAPSYEQYF
>TRBJ2-7|.|.|TRBV7-9
TGTGCCAGCAGCTCCGGAGGGGATAGTGGGTCCTACGAGCAGTACTTC
CASSSGGDSGSYEQYF
>TRBJ2-7|.|.|TRBV11-2
TGTGCCAGCAGCCACCCCGTGGCAGGGGAGTACGAGCAGTACTTC
CASSHPVAGEYEQYF
>TRBJ1-3|.|.|TRBV5-1
TGCGCCAGCAGCTGGACGGGACTTCGCTCTGGAAACACCATATATTTT
CASSWTGLRSGNTIYF
>TRBJ1-4|.|.|TRBV5-6
TGTGCCAGCAGCCCCCGGGAAAAACTGTTTTTT
CASSPREKLFF
>TRBJ2-3|TRBD1|.|TRBV6-9
TGTGCCAGCAGGAAGGACAGGGTATGGCCCACAGATACGCAGTATTTT
CASRKDRVWPTDTQYF
>TRBJ2-1|TRBD2|.|TRBV27
TGTGCCAGCAGTCAAAGCGGGACTTCCTACAATGAGCAGTTCTTC
CASSQSGTSYNEQFF
>TRBJ2-5|.|.|TRBV28
TGTGCCAGCAGTTTATACGGGGAGACCCAGTACTTC
CASSLYGETQYF
>TRBJ1-4|TRBD1|.|TRBV30
TGTGCCTGGAGGGGGACAGGGGAGGATGTTAATGAAAAACTGTTTTTT
CAWRGTGEDVNEKLFF
>TRBJ1-2|.|few|TRBV10-3
TGTGCCATCAAGAGACAGGTTAACTATGGCTACACCTTC
CAIKRQVNYGYTF
>TRBJ2-3|.|.|TRBV19
TGTGCCAGTACCCCCACCCCCCAGGGTAGCACAGATACGCAGTATTTT
CASTPTPQGSTDTQYF
>TRBJ2-5|.|.|TRBV19
TGTGCCAGTAGTGTTACACAGGGTTACCAAGAGACCCAGTACTTC
CASSVTQGYQETQYF
>TRBJ1-3|.|few|TRBV25-1
TGTGCCAGCATCTGCACCATATATTTT
CASICTIYF
>TRBJ1-2|.|.|TRBV5-1
TGCGCCAGCAGCTTTGGCCGACAGCTTGACTATGGCTACACCTTC
CASSFGRQLDYGYTF
>TRBJ2-3|.|few|TRBV12-5
TGTGCTAGTGGTTTCGACCCGAGGCGGGTGCACACAGATACGCAGTATTTT
CASGFDPRRVHTDTQYF
>TRBJ1-4|TRBD1|.|TRBV9
TGTGCCAGCAGCGACCGCCCGGACAGGGATGCAACTAATGAAAAACTGTTTTTT
CASSDRPDRDATNEKLFF
>TRBJ2-7|TRBD1|few|TRBV30
TGTGCCACGGACAGGGGGTACGAGCAGTACTTC
CATDRGYEQYF
>TRBJ2-7|TRBD2|.|TRBV10-3
TGTGCCATCAGTGAGCCCGAGGAGCGGGGCCCCTCCTACGAGCAGTACTTC
CAISEPEERGPSYEQYF
>TRBJ2-1|TRBD2|.|TRBV9
TGTGCCAGCAGCGCACCGGGACTAGCCTACAATGAGCAGTTCTTC
CASSAPGLAYNEQFF
>TRBJ2-5|TRBD2|.|TRBV5-8
TGTGCCAGCAGCTCGCTAGCGGGAGAGACCCAGTACTTC
CASSSLAGETQYF
>TRBJ2-7|TRBD1|.|TRBV27
TGTGCCAGCAGTGGGGGACAGGGGACGTACGAGCAGTACTTC
CASSGGQGTYEQYF
>TRBJ2-7|TRBD2|.|TRBV28
TGTGCCAGCAGCTCCTTGAGCGGGAGTGGGGAGCAGTACTTC
CASSSLSGSGEQYF
>TRBJ2-2|TRBD1|.|TRBV28
TGTGCCAGCAGCCATCGTGGACAGGGGGCCGGGGAGCTGTTTTTT
CASSHRGQGAGELFF
>TRBJ2-5|TRBD2|.|TRBV13
TGTGCCAGCAGCTTAGAGGGACTAGCGGGAAGGGGGGAGACCCAGTACTTC
CASSLEGLAGRGETQYF
>TRBJ2-2|.|.|TRBV29-1
TGCAGCGTAAATCCTCCGGGACTCCACACCGGGGAGCTGTTTTTT
CSVNPPGLHTGELFF
>TRBJ1-5|TRBD1|.|TRBV30
TGTGCCTGGAGTGAGGACAGGGGAGGGCAGCCCCAGCATTTT
CAWSEDRGGQPQHF
>TRBJ2-7|TRBD1|.|TRBV5-1
TGCGCCAGCAGCTCCGGACAGGTCTACTCCTACGAGCAGTACTTC
CASSSGQVYSYEQYF
>TRBJ2-2|TRBD1|once|TRBV5-1
TGCGCCAGCAGCCAAGGGGGCGTGAGCACCGGGGAGCTGTTTTTT
CASSQGGVSTGELFF
>TRBJ2-7|TRBD2|.|TRBV28
TGTGCCAGCAGTTTACTCGGGACTAGCGGGAGCTACGAGCAGTACTTC
CASSLLGTSGSYEQYF
>TRBJ1-2|.|.|TRBV14
TGTGCCAGCAGCCAAGATCTTAGGCAGGGCTATGGCTACACCTTC
CASSQDLRQGYGYTF
>TRBJ2-3|.|.|TRBV19
TGTGCCAGTAGTATAGGCCCCCCAGGGGGGATTAGCACAGATACGCAGTATTTT
CASSIGPPGGISTDTQYF
>TRBJ2-7|.|.|TRBV27
TGTGCCAGCCGCGGGATCGGGTACGAGCAGTACTTC
CASRGIGYEQYF
>TRBJ2-5|.|.|TRBV6-5
TGTGCCAGCAGTTACTCCCCTCCGGGGTACCAAGAGACCCAGTACTTC
CASSYSPPGYQETQYF
>TRBJ2-2|.|.|TRBV6-5
TGTGCCAGCAGTTACTACCATAGCGGGAACACCGGGGAGCTGTTTTTT
CASSYYHSGNTGELFF
>TRBJ2-1|TRBD2|.|TRBV10-1
TGCGCCAGCAGTGAGCCTTTACTAGCGGGAAAGCAGTTCTTC
CASSEPLLAGKQFF
>TRBJ2-2|.|.|TRBV29-1
TGCAGCGTTAATAGCGGTTTTAACACCGGGGAGCTGTTTTTT
CSVNSGFNTGELFF
>TRBJ2-5|.|.|TRBV5-4
TGTGCCAGCAGCTCCCCCGGCGCGGAGTGGTACCAAGAGACCCAGTACTTC
CASSSPGAEWYQETQYF
>TRBJ2-7|.|.|TRBV30
TGTGCCTGGAGTGTACAGTCCGTAGAGGGGGACCCTCTTTACTACGAGCAGTACTTC
CAWSVQSVEGDPLYYEQYF
>TRBJ2-3|TRBD2|.|TRBV10-2
TGCGCCAGCACAAGCGGGAAGGGGCCAGATACGCAGTATTTT
CASTSGKGPDTQYF
>TRBJ2-4|.|once|TRBV5-1
TGCGCCAGCAGCTTGGACGGGTGGGCGAGAGGGTCTCAGTACTTC
CASSLDGWARGSQYF
>TRBJ1-5|TRBD1|.|TRBV11-2
TGTGCCAGCAGCATTCAGGGGGCAACCCAGCCCCAGCATTTT
CASSIQGATQPQHF
>TRBJ2-3|.|.|TRBV10-2
TGCGCCAGCGGCGGGACAGCTGGAGATACGCAGTATTTT
CASGGTAGDTQYF
>TRBJ2-2|.|.|TRBV5-4
TGTGCCAGCAGCTTGGGGGGCGCGATCAACACCGGGGAGCTGTTTTTT
CASSLGGAINTGELFF
>TRBJ2-7|.|.|TRBV5-6
TGTGCCAGCAGCTTTACACGGGGGAGCTACGAGCAGTACTTC
CASSFTRGSYEQYF
>TRBJ2-7|.|.|TRBV19
TGTGCCAGTAGTATAGAGCTGGGCGGGACCTCCTACGAGCAGTACTTC
CASSIELGGTSYEQYF
>TRBJ1-5|TRBD1|.|TRBV2
TGTGCCAGCAGCGGGACAGGGGAATCCCAGCCCCAGCATTTT
CASSGTGESQPQHF
>TRBJ2-2|.|.|TRBV27
TGTGCCAGCACCGATCAACCCGGGACGAACACCGGGGAGCTGTTTTTT
CASTDQPGTNTGELFF
>TRBJ1-2|.|once|TRBV25-1
TGTGCCAGCAGTGAACGCGAGGTACGTTCTGGCTACACCTTC
CASSEREVRSGYTF
>TRBJ2-3|.|once|TRBV7-9
TGTGCCAGCAGCTTAAGGGGCTCTGGCACAGATACGCAGTATTTT
CASSLRGSGTDTQYF
>TRBJ2-3|TRBD1|once|TRBV6-1
TGTGCCAGCCGAAAGGGGGCAGCGGCCTCAGATACGCAGTATTTT
CASRKGAAASDTQYF
>TRBJ1-2|TRBD1|few|TRBV2
TGTGCCAGCAGTGAAGCGGACAGGGAGCGGTTGGACTATGGCTACACCTTC
CASSEADRERLDYGYTF
>TRBJ2-1|TRBD2|.|TRBV19
TGTGCCAGTAGTAGGGGACTAGCGGGAGGGAGCTCCTACAATGAGCAGTTCTTC
CASSRGLAGGSSYNEQFF
>TRBJ2-1|TRBD2|.|TRBV5-1
TGCGCCAGCAGCTTGGGAAGCTTGGCGGGAGGCAATGAGCAGTTCTTC
CASSLGSLAGGNEQFF
>TRBJ1-1|.|.|TRBV10-2
TGCGCCAGCACCGCAATAGCTGAGGGCACTGAAGCTTTCTTT
CASTAIAEGTEAFF